This T cell receptor beta chain was found in a study of blood T cell repertoires in COVID-19. In germline, CDR1 is LGHNT, CDR2 FRNRAP. After removal of 1 base from V and 4 bases from J, the junction contained 7 bases not matched to a gene. There are 16 residues in the CDR3. Data came from immunoSEQ multiplex PCR; TCRdb stores just in-frame clones and leaves some out. The table has approximately 290,000 clones, 75% to 90% seen once; the top ten hold about 0.8%. Sequenced material: peripheral blood. The clonotype was recovered from a man aged 30 to 45 with acute or convalescent COVID-19. J is TRBJ1-3 and V is TRBV12-5; the match to TRBD1 covers 7 bases. Here the CDR3 DNA reads TGTGCTAGTGGTTTGGGAGAGGGGGCGAAAGGAAACACCATATATTTT. Its protein product is CASGLGEGAKGNTIYF.